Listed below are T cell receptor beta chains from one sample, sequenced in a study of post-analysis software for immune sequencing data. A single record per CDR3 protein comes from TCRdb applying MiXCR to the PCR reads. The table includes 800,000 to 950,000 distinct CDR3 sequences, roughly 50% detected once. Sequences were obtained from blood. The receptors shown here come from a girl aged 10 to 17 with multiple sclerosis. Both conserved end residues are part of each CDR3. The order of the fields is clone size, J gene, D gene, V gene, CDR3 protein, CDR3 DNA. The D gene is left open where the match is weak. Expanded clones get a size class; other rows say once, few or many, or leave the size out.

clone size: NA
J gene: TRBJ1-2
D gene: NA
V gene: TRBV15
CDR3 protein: CATSRDTLANYGYTF
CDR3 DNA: TGTGCCACCAGCAGAGATACACTGGCTAACTATGGCTACACCTTC

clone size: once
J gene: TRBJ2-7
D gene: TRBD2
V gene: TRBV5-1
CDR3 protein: CASSLAGGAPTYEQYF
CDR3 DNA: TGCGCCAGCAGCTTGGCCGGGGGGGCTCCTACCTACGAGCAGTACTTC

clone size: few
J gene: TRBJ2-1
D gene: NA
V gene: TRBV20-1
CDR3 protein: CSARDGGPASYNEQFF
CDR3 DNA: TGCAGTGCTAGAGATGGCGGGCCCGCGAGCTACAATGAGCAGTTCTTC

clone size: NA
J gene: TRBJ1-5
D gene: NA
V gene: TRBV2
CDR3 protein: CASSPMGGAGQPQHF
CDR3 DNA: TGTGCCAGCAGTCCGATGGGCGGGGCAGGTCAGCCCCAGCATTTT

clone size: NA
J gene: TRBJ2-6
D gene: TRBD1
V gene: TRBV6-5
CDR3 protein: CASSYRQGATGANVLTF
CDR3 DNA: TGTGCCAGCAGTTATCGGCAGGGGGCTACTGGGGCCAACGTCCTGACTTTC

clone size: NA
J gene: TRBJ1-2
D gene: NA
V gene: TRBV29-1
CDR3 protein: CSVVRGTNYGYTF
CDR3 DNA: TGCAGCGTTGTACGGGGGACTAACTATGGCTACACCTTC

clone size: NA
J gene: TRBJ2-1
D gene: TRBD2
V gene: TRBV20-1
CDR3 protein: CSARGTSGGSYNEQFF
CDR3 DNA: TGCAGTGCTAGAGGGACTAGCGGTGGCTCCTACAATGAGCAGTTCTTC

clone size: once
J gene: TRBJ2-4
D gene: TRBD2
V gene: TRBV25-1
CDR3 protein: CASRTSGKSEQYF
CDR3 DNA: TGTGCCAGCAGGACTAGCGGGAAGAGTGAGCAGTACTTC

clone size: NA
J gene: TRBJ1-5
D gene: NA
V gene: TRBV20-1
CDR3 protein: CSARGGPHQPQHF
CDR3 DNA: TGCAGTGCTAGAGGGGGGCCCCATCAGCCCCAGCATTTT

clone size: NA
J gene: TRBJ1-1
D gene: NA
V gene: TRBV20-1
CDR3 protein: CSPTGSTYTEAFF
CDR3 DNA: TGCAGTCCTACGGGGTCCACATACACTGAAGCTTTCTTT

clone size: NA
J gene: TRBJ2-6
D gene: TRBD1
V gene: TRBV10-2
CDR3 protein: CASFGQGAFYSGANVLTF
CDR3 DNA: TGCGCCAGCTTCGGACAGGGGGCTTTCTACTCTGGGGCCAACGTCCTGACTTTC

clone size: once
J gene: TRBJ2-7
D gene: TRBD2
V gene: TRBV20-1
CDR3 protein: CSAGDASGTFYEQYF
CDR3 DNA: TGCAGTGCTGGAGATGCTAGCGGGACTTTTTACGAGCAGTACTTC

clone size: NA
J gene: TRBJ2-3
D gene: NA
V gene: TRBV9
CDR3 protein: CASSVGRGRDTQYF
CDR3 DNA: TGTGCCAGCAGCGTGGGCAGGGGTAGAGATACGCAGTATTTT

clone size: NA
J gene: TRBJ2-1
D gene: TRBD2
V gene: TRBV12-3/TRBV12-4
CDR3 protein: CASSLMGRGGNNEQFF
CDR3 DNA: TGTGCCAGCAGTTTAATGGGGCGGGGGGGCAACAATGAGCAGTTCTTC

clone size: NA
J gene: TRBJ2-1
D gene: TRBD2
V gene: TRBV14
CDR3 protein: CASRSGLEIYEQFF
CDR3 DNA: TGTGCCAGCAGATCGGGACTAGAGATCTATGAGCAGTTCTTC

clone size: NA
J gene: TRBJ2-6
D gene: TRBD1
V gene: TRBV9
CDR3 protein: CASATGASGANVLTF
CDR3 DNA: TGTGCCAGCGCTACAGGGGCCTCTGGGGCCAACGTCCTGACTTTC

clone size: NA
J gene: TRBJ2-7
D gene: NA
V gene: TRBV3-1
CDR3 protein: CASSHSRGEQYF
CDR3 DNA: TGTGCCAGCAGCCATTCGAGGGGGGAGCAGTACTTC

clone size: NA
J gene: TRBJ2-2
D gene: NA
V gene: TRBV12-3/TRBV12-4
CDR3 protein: CASSLLSDTGELFF
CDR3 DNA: TGTGCCAGCAGTTTATTGTCGGACACCGGGGAGCTGTTTTTT

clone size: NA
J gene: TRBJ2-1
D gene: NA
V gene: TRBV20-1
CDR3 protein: CSARPGLRFSGEQFF
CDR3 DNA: TGCAGTGCTAGGCCGGGACTCCGTTTCAGCGGTGAGCAGTTCTTC

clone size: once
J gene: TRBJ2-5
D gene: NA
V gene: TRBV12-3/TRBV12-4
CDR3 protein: CASSFGVGGTQYF
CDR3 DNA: TGTGCCAGCAGTTTCGGAGTGGGGGGGACCCAGTACTTC

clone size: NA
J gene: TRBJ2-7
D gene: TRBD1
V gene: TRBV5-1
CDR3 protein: CASSLDFRDRGEQYF
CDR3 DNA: TGCGCCAGCAGCTTGGATTTTCGGGACAGAGGCGAGCAGTACTTC

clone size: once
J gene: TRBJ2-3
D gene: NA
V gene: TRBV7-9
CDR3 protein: CASSPKGAAGRADTQYF
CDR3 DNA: TGTGCCAGCAGCCCCAAGGGGGCCGCGGGAAGGGCGGATACGCAGTATTTT

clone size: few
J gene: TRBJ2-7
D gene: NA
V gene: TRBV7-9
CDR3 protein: CASSLARDPYEQYF
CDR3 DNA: TGTGCCAGCAGCTTGGCGAGGGACCCCTACGAGCAGTACTTC

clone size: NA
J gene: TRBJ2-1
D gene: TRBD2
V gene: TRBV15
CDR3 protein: CATSREGIAGWYNEQFF
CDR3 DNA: TGTGCCACCAGCAGAGAGGGTATAGCGGGGTGGTACAATGAGCAGTTCTTC